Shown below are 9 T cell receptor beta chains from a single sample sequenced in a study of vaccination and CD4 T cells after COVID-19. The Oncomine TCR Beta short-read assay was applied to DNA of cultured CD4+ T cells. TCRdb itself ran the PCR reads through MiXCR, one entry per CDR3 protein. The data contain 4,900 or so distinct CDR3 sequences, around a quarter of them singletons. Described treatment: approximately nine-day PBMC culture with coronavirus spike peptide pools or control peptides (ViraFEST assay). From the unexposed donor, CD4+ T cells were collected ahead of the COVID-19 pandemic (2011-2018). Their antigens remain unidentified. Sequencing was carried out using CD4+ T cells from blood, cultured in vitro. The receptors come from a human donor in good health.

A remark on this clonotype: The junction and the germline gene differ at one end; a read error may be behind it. This CDR3 is CATSGRVTEDFF. For the CDR3, the DNA is TGTGCCACCAGCGGACGGGTGACTGAAGATTTCTTT. The rearrangement links TRBV15 to TRBJ1-1; no clear D. The CDR3 spans 12 residues. CDR1 is LNHNV and CDR2 is YYDKDF in the germline V gene (reference sequence).

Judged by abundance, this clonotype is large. The CDR3 DNA reads TGTGCCAGCAGCAGACAGGGGGCGGGTCAGCCCCAGCATTTT. It yields the protein CASSRQGAGQPQHF. The gene calls are TRBV12-3 or TRBV12-4 and TRBJ1-5; 10 nucleotides line up with TRBD1. Trimming cost V 6 bases and J 6 bases; bases outside gene matches: 5. The CDR3 is made up of 14 amino acids.

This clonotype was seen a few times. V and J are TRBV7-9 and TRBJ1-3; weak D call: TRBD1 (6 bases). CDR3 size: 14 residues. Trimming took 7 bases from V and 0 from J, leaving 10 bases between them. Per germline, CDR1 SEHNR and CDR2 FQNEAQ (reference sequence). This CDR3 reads CASTQGNSGNTIYF. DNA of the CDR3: TGTGCCAGCACTCAGGGGAACTCTGGAAACACCATATATTTT.

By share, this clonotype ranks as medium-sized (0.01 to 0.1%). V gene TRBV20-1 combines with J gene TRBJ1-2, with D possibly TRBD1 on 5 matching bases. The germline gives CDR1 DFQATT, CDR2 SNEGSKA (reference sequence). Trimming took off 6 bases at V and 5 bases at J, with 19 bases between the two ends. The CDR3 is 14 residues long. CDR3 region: CSAPSQSGLYGYTF. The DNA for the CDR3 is TGCAGTGCCCCCTCCCAGTCGGGGCTGTATGGCTACACCTTC.

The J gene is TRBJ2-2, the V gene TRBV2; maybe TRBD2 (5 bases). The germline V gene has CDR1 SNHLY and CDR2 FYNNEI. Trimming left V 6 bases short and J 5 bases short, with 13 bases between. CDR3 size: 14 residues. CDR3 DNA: TGTGCCAGCAGGGCGGGTTACGGGACCGGGGAGCTGTTTTTT. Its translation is CASRAGYGTGELFF. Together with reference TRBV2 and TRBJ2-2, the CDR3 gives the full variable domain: EPEVTQTPSHQVTQMGQEVILRCVPISNHLYFYWYRQILGQKVEFLVSFYNNEISEKSEIFDDQFSVERPDGSNFTLKIRSTKLEDSAMYFCASRAGYGTGELFFGEGSRLTVL.

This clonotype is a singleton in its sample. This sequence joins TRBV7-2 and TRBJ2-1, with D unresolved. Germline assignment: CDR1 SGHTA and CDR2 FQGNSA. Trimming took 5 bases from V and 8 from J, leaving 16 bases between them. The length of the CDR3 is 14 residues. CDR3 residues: CASSPPPGRDEQFF. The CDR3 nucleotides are TGTGCCAGCAGCCCCCCTCCCGGCCGGGATGAGCAGTTCTTC.

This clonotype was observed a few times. DNA for the CDR3: TGCAGTGCGCCCGGGACAGGGGGCGAACTGTTTTTT. Translating gives CSAPGTGGELFF. The V and J genes are TRBV20-1 and TRBJ1-4, with 12 nucleotides matching TRBD1. Germline V gives CDR1 DFQATT, CDR2 SNEGSKA (reference sequence). The trim removed 6 bases at V and 12 bases at J, leaving 5 bases unmatched. The CDR3 has 12 amino acids.

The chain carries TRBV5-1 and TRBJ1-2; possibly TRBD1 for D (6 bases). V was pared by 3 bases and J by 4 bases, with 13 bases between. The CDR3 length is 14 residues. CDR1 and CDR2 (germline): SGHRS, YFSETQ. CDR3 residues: CASSSTTGTYGYTF. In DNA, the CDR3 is TGCGCCAGCAGCTCGACTACAGGGACCTATGGCTACACCTTC.

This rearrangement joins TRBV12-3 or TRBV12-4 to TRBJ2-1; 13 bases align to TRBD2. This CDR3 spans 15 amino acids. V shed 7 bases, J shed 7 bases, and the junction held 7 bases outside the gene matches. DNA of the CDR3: TGTGCCAGCACCCTCGGACTAGCGGGGGTTAATGAGCAGTTCTTC. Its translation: CASTLGLAGVNEQFF.